A selection of T cell receptor beta chains follows, all from one sample in a study of T cell responses to AZD1222 COVID-19 vaccine. Profiled with immunoSEQ multiplex PCR; TCRdb holds only in-frame clones, not every one. This table holds 90,000 to 120,000 clones, about 89% found once. Sequencing used peripheral blood, obtained on day 0 of AZD1222 vaccination. The receptors were sampled from an adult in good health. Each CDR3 is given with its conserved first and last residue. Fields, in order: CDR3 length, J gene, clone size, D gene, V gene, CDR3 protein, CDR3 DNA. D genes are given only for firm matches. For some rows the clone size is stated as once, few or many, or as a class when expanded; others skip it.

13,TRBJ2-7,.,TRBD1,TRBV15,CATSRKTGSEQYF,TGTGCCACCAGCAGAAAGACAGGGAGCGAGCAGTACTTC
15,TRBJ2-7,.,TRBD2,TRBV4-2,CASSRQLAGGYEQYF,TGTGCCAGCAGCCGACAACTAGCGGGAGGATACGAGCAGTACTTC
14,TRBJ2-3,.,.,TRBV7-2,CASSLRLPPDTQYF,TGTGCCAGCAGTTTAAGACTCCCTCCAGATACGCAGTATTTT
17,TRBJ2-5,.,.,TRBV28,CASSMMAGRLGQETQYF,TGTGCCAGCAGTATGATGGCAGGAAGGTTGGGGCAAGAGACCCAGTACTTC
12,TRBJ1-6,.,.,TRBV28,CASSFANSPLHF,TGTGCCAGCAGTTTCGCTAATTCACCCCTCCACTTT
17,TRBJ2-7,.,.,TRBV4-3,CASSQGYPGLRPYEQYF,TGCGCCAGCAGCCAGGGATATCCGGGACTCCGCCCCTACGAGCAGTACTTC
14,TRBJ1-6,.,.,TRBV28,CASSLSSTFEPLHF,TGTGCCAGCAGTTTATCCTCGACATTCGAACCCCTCCACTTT
14,TRBJ1-5,.,.,TRBV19,CASKREGENQPQHF,TGTGCCAGTAAACGGGAAGGGGAGAATCAGCCCCAGCATTTT
13,TRBJ1-3,.,.,TRBV28,CATGGGAGNTIYF,TGTGCTACAGGAGGGGGGGCTGGAAACACCATATATTTT
14,TRBJ2-5,.,TRBD1,TRBV11-3,CASSLGEGAETQYF,TGTGCCAGCAGCTTAGGAGAGGGGGCTGAGACCCAGTACTTC
18,TRBJ1-5,once,.,TRBV9,CASSVPDELIYSNQPQHF,TGTGCCAGCAGCGTCCCGGACGAACTGATTTATAGCAATCAGCCCCAGCATTTT
14,TRBJ2-7,.,.,TRBV28,CASRARTDSYEQYF,TGTGCCAGCAGGGCTAGGACAGATTCCTACGAGCAGTACTTC
16,TRBJ2-3,.,TRBD2,TRBV6-2/TRBV6-3,CASSSGLAGELGTQYF,TGTGCCAGCAGCTCGGGACTAGCGGGAGAGTTGGGTACGCAGTATTTT
15,TRBJ2-5,.,TRBD1,TRBV7-7,CASSLEGQGRETQYF,TGTGCCAGCAGCTTAGAAGGACAGGGAAGAGAGACCCAGTACTTC
15,TRBJ2-1,.,.,TRBV19,CASSMLGERYNEQFF,TGTGCCAGTAGTATGTTGGGGGAGCGGTACAATGAGCAGTTCTTC
15,TRBJ2-1,.,TRBD2,TRBV6-5,CASSPTSGINNEQFF,TGTGCCAGCAGTCCGACTAGCGGGATAAACAATGAGCAGTTCTTC
15,TRBJ2-3,.,TRBD2,TRBV7-2,CASSLLAGGTDTQYF,TGTGCCAGCAGCTTACTAGCGGGAGGCACAGATACGCAGTATTTT
14,TRBJ1-5,.,.,TRBV5-1,CASSFGEPNQPQHF,TGCGCCAGCAGCTTTGGGGAGCCCAATCAGCCCCAGCATTTT
15,TRBJ1-6,.,TRBD1,TRBV6-5,CASSLTGGKGSPLHF,TGTGCCAGCAGCTTAACAGGGGGCAAAGGTTCACCCCTCCACTTT
16,TRBJ2-7,.,TRBD2,TRBV19,CASSARLAGDGNEQYF,TGTGCCAGTAGTGCCCGACTAGCGGGAGACGGAAACGAGCAGTACTTC
13,TRBJ2-7,.,.,TRBV27,CASKGSYSYEQYF,TGTGCCAGCAAGGGCTCCTACTCCTACGAGCAGTACTTC
16,TRBJ2-2,.,TRBD2,TRBV5-8,CASIRGGRWNTGELFF,TGTGCCAGCATCCGGGGGGGTCGGTGGAACACCGGGGAGCTGTTTTTT
15,TRBJ2-7,.,TRBD2,TRBV7-2,CASSSTSGRTYEQYF,TGTGCCAGCAGCTCGACTAGCGGGAGAACCTACGAGCAGTACTTC
14,TRBJ2-7,.,TRBD1,TRBV2,CASCSGTDSYEQYF,TGTGCCAGCTGCTCTGGGACAGACTCCTACGAGCAGTACTTC
14,TRBJ1-5,once,TRBD1,TRBV7-2,CASSFGQGGEPQHF,TGTGCCAGCAGCTTCGGACAGGGAGGCGAGCCCCAGCATTTT
11,TRBJ1-2,.,.,TRBV19,CANERVYGYTF,TGTGCAAACGAAAGGGTTTATGGCTACACCTTC
13,TRBJ1-5,.,.,TRBV28,CASLRDSNQPQHF,TGTGCCAGCCTTAGGGATAGCAATCAGCCCCAGCATTTT
14,TRBJ2-7,.,TRBD2,TRBV10-1,CASSESGLACEQYF,TGCGCCAGCAGTGAGTCGGGACTAGCATGCGAGCAGTACTTC
12,TRBJ1-2,.,.,TRBV15,CATSSPAYGYTF,TGTGCCACCAGCAGCCCGGCTTATGGCTACACCTTC
15,TRBJ2-1,.,.,TRBV11-3,CASSLPFYLAGEQFF,TGTGCCAGCAGCTTACCCTTCTATTTAGCCGGTGAGCAGTTCTTC
18,TRBJ1-5,.,TRBD1,TRBV2,CASSPPPYRGQSNQPQHF,TGTGCCAGCAGCCCGCCTCCGTACAGGGGACAAAGCAATCAGCCCCAGCATTTT